The TCR beta chain under discussion was sequenced for a study of CD4 T cells in relation to SARS-CoV-2 and coronaviruses. Overall study: Shared crossreactive spike epitopes were mapped to their HLA restriction.

The unexposed donors gave CD4+ T cells in about 2011-2018, prior to COVID-19. Findings and caveats of the study: Memory recall responses, not primary responses primed in culture, are what the assay detects. Compared with monoreactive clones, crossreactive clones showed significantly weaker SARS-CoV-2 expansion. This crossreactivity analysis covered spike protein alone, no other viral proteins.

Repertoires were generated with immunoSEQ multiplex PCR, while TCRdb's copy carries only in-frame clones and drops some. The table records around 65,000 clones, about 89% of them present only once. Germline V gene sequence: CDR1 SGHNT, CDR2 YYREEE (reference sequence). The CDR3 totals 14 residues. Details on this clone: Its specificity is unknown. An end of the junction differs from the germline gene, which may be a read error.

The genes are TRBV5-4 and TRBJ1-1; 9 bases align to TRBD1. The receptor was isolated from a human donor in good health. Specimen: memory CD4+ T cells from PBMCs. The CDR3 loop reads CASGLRDRETEAFF. The CDR3 region has the DNA TGTGCCAGCGGCTTGCGGGACAGGGAGACTGAAGCTTTCTTT. The full variable domain, with the rest looked up from reference TRBV5-4 and TRBJ1-1, is ETGVTQSPTHLIKTRGQQVTLRCSSQSGHNTVSWYQQALGQGPQFIFQYYREEENGRGNFPPRFSGLQFPNYSSELNVNALELDDSALYLCASGLRDRETEAFFGQGTRLTVV.